The entry that follows covers one T cell receptor beta chain sequence. This entry belongs to a study of blood T cell repertoires in COVID-19. Study-wide background: Some COVID-19 samples were acute and others convalescent; all came from the United States, Italy and Spain. PBMCs, B-cell-depleted T cells, or T cells provided the cDNA or gDNA that made up the material.

Study processing details: For nucleated cells, counts were estimated from reference gene primer amplification. Only in-frame clones appear in the TCRdb table, and some are missing; sequencing was by immunoSEQ multiplex PCR. That table supplies the V and J calls and clone size; D and trimming were determined from the DNA. Of over 130,000 clones listed, 80% to 90% were seen once; the top ten hold around 3.5%. Trimming took off 1 base at V and 6 bases at J, with 12 bases between the two ends. CDR3 length: 15 amino acids. Germline CDR1 is KGHSH and CDR2 is LQKENI. The sample consisted of peripheral blood. The chain has TRBV18 and TRBJ2-2, with TRBD2 as a possible D gene (6 bases). The sequence was collected from a man between 65 and 80 years old with acute or convalescent COVID-19. The chain's CDR3 is CASSPLGTPAGELFF. CDR3 coding DNA: TGTGCCAGCTCACCACTAGGGACTCCAGCCGGGGAGCTGTTTTTT.